This T cell receptor (beta chain) was recorded in a study of blood T cell repertoires in COVID-19. Whole-study context: Acute-phase and convalescent COVID-19 samples originated in the United States, Italy and Spain. PBMCs, B-cell-depleted T cells, or T cells were the source of the cDNA or gDNA that made up the material.

Under the authors' procedure: Scientists estimated how many nucleated cells there were by amplifying reference gene primers. Measured with immunoSEQ multiplex PCR; TCRdb has only the in-frame clones, and not every one. V, J and clone size derive from that table, while D and trimming were established from the DNA sequence. This sample carries some 48,000 clones, about 82% of them seen once, and the ten largest clones take roughly 14%. J lost 4 bases, V lost 5 bases, and 20 bases had no gene match. CDR1 SGHTA and CDR2 FQGTGA come from the germline V gene. This CDR3 contains 19 residues. Input material: peripheral blood. The chain carries TRBV7-3 and TRBJ2-5; 9 nucleotides match TRBD1. The receptor's source is a human donor in a cohort sampled during active COVID-19. DNA for the CDR3: TGTGCCAGCAGCCCTTGGTCGGGGACAGGGCGGGCCCTTCGAGAGACCCAGTACTTC. Residues: CASSPWSGTGRALRETQYF.